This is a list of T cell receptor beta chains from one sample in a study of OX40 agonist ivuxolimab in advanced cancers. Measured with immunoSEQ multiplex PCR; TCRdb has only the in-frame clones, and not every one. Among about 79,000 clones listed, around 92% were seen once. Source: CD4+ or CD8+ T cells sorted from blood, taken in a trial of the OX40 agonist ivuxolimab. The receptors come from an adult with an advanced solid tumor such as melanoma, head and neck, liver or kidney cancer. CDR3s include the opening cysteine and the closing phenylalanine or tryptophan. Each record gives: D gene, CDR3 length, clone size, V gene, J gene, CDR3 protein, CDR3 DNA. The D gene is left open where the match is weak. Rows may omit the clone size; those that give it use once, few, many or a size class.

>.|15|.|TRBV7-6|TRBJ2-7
CASSLVGGPRGEQYF
TGTGCCAGCAGCTTAGTCGGAGGGCCCAGGGGCGAGCAGTACTTC
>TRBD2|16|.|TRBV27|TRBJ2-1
CASSSQRGGSYNEQFF
TGTGCCAGCAGTTCGCAGCGGGGAGGGTCCTACAATGAGCAGTTCTTC
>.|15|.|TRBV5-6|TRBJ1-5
CASSLWGRGNQPQHF
TGTGCCAGCAGCTTGTGGGGGCGCGGGAATCAGCCCCAGCATTTT
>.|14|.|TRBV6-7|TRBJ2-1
CASSYPGPYNEQFF
TGTGCCAGCAGTTACCCGGGGCCCTACAATGAGCAGTTCTTC
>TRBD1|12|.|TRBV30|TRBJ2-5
CAWNRDRGPQYF
TGTGCCTGGAATAGGGACAGGGGTCCCCAGTACTTC
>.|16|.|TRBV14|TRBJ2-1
CASSRVQGSSYNEQFF
TGTGCCAGCAGCCGAGTACAGGGAAGCTCCTACAATGAGCAGTTCTTC
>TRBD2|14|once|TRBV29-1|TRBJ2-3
CSVGRGGVGDTQYF
TGCAGCGTTGGCCGGGGGGGAGTGGGAGATACGCAGTATTTT
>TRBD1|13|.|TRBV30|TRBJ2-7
CASTGQGRYEQYF
TGTGCATCGACGGGACAGGGCCGCTACGAGCAGTACTTC
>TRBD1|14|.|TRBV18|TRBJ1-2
CASSPGDRNYGYTF
TGTGCCAGCTCACCGGGGGACAGGAACTATGGCTACACCTTC
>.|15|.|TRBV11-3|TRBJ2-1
CASSPGRRTDNEQFF
TGTGCCAGCAGCCCGGGACGCCGGACCGACAATGAGCAGTTCTTC
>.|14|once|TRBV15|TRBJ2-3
CATSRDPAARAQYF
TGTGCCACCAGCAGAGATCCCGCCGCACGGGCGCAGTATTTT
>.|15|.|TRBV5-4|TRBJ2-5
CASSLGLWGVETQYF
TGTGCCAGCAGCTTGGGGCTTTGGGGGGTAGAGACCCAGTACTTC
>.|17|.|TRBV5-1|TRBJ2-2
CASSPQLGDVKTGELFF
TGCGCCAGCAGCCCCCAGTTGGGGGACGTCAAAACCGGGGAGCTGTTTTTT
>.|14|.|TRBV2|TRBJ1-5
CASSEMTVNQPQHF
TGTGCCAGCAGTGAAATGACAGTTAATCAGCCCCAGCATTTT
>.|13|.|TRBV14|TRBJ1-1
CASSQVLGAEAFF
TGTGCCAGCAGCCAAGTTTTAGGGGCTGAAGCTTTCTTT
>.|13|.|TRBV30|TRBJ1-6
CAWSRQRNSPLHF
TGTGCCTGGAGCCGACAGCGAAATTCACCCCTCCACTTT
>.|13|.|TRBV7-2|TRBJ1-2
CASSRGRNYGYTF
TGTGCCAGCAGCCGAGGGCGTAACTATGGCTACACCTTC
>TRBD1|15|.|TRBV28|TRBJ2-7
CASRESDRVSYEQYF
TGTGCCAGCAGAGAATCTGACAGGGTCTCCTACGAGCAGTACTTC
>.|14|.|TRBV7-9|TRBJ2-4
CASSSPPGANIQYF
TGTGCCAGCAGCTCCCCCCCCGGGGCTAACATTCAGTACTTC
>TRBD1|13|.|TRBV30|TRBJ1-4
CAFYRGTNEKLFF
TGTGCCTTTTACAGGGGGACTAATGAAAAACTGTTTTTT
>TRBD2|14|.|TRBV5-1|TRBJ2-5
CASSLAGPQETQYF
TGCGCCAGCAGTCTAGCGGGACCCCAAGAGACCCAGTACTTC
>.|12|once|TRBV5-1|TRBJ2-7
CASVGLGVEQYF
TGCGCCAGCGTCGGCTTGGGAGTCGAGCAGTACTTC
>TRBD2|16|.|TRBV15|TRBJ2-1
CATSDRRRRELYEQFF
TGTGCCACCAGCGATAGACGAAGGCGGGAGCTCTATGAGCAGTTCTTC
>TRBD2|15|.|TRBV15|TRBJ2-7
CATSREGAGAYEQYF
TGTGCCACCAGCAGAGAGGGAGCGGGAGCCTACGAGCAGTACTTC
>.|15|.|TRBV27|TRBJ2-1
CASSLQGRAYNEQFF
TGTGCCAGCAGTTTACAGGGGAGGGCCTACAATGAGCAGTTCTTC
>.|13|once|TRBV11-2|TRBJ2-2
CASSPAGHGELFF
TGTGCCAGCAGCCCGGCGGGTCACGGGGAGCTGTTTTTT
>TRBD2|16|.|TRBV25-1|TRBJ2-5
CASSDGLAGVSETQYF
TGTGCCAGCAGTGACGGGCTAGCGGGAGTCAGCGAGACCCAGTACTTC
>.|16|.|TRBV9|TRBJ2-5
CASSGELGSGQETQYF
TGTGCCAGCAGCGGAGAATTGGGGAGCGGCCAAGAGACCCAGTACTTC
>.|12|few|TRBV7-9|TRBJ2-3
CASSPSTDTQYF
TGTGCCAGCAGCCCGAGCACAGATACGCAGTATTTT
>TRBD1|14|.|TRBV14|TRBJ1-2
CASSQQGQTYGYTF
TGTGCCAGCAGCCAACAGGGACAGACCTATGGCTACACCTTC
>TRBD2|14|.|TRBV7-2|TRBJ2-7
CASSLGLAALEQYF
TGTGCCAGCAGCTTGGGACTAGCGGCTCTAGAGCAGTACTTC
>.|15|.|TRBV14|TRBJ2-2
CASSRTGLYTGELFF
TGTGCCAGCAGCCGTACTGGACTCTACACCGGGGAGCTGTTTTTT
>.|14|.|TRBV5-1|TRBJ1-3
CASSARGIGNTIYF
TGCGCCAGCAGCGCCAGGGGTATTGGAAACACCATATATTTT
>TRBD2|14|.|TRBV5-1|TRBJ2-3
CASSLGGSADTQYF
TGCGCCAGCAGCTTGGGCGGGAGCGCAGATACGCAGTATTTT
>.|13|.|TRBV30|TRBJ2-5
CAWSLGNQETQYF
TGTGCCTGGAGTCTGGGGAACCAAGAGACCCAGTACTTC
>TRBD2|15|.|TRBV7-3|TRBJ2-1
CASSLLAGGENEQFF
TGTGCCAGCAGCTTACTGGCGGGAGGGGAGAATGAGCAGTTCTTC
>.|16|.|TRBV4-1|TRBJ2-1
CASSQDLPSSNNEQFF
TGCGCCAGCAGCCAAGATCTTCCTAGCTCGAACAATGAGCAGTTCTTC
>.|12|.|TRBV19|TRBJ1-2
CASSDRNYGYTF
TGTGCCAGTAGTGACAGAAACTATGGCTACACCTTC
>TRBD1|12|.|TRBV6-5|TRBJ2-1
CASSPSGGSGFF
TGTGCCAGCAGCCCCTCAGGGGGAAGCGGGTTCTTC
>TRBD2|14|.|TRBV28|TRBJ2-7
CASRRGGASDEQYF
TGTGCCAGTCGGCGCGGGGGAGCGAGCGACGAGCAGTACTTC
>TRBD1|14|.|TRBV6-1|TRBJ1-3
CASSDGQGKDTIYF
TGTGCCAGCAGTGACGGACAGGGAAAAGACACCATATATTTT
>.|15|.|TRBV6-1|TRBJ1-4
CASSAGGVTNEKLFF
TGTGCCAGCAGCGCCGGCGGAGTAACTAATGAAAAACTGTTTTTT
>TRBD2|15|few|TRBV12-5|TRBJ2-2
CASGLLAGGSGELFF
TGTGCTAGTGGTTTGCTAGCGGGAGGCTCCGGGGAGCTGTTTTTT
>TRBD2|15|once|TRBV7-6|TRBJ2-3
CASNLSGRRADTQYF
TGTGCCAGCAACCTTAGCGGGAGGCGGGCAGATACGCAGTATTTT
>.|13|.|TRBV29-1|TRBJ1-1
CSVVRVKDTEAFF
TGCAGCGTTGTTAGGGTCAAAGACACTGAAGCTTTCTTT
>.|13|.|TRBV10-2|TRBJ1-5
CASTTSSNQPQHF
TGCGCCAGCACCACGTCGTCAAATCAGCCCCAGCATTTT
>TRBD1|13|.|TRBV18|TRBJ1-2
CASSHDRVYGYTF
TGTGCCAGCTCCCATGACAGGGTCTATGGCTACACCTTC
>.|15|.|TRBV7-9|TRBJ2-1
CASSAGRSPMNVQFF
TGTGCCAGCAGCGCTGGACGGAGCCCAATGAACGTGCAGTTCTTC
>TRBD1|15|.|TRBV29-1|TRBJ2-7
CSAPWTGGPRGEQYF
TGCAGCGCTCCCTGGACAGGGGGCCCCCGTGGCGAGCAGTACTTC
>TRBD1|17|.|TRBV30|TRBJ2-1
CAYLLDRGFFVQNEQFF
TGTGCCTACCTCCTTGACAGGGGGTTTTTTGTACAAAATGAGCAGTTCTTC
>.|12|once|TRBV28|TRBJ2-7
CASSSRVGEQYF
TGTGCCAGCAGTTCCAGGGTTGGGGAGCAGTACTTC
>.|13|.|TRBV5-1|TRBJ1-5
CASSLGGDQPQHF
TGCGCCAGCAGCTTGGGAGGTGATCAGCCCCAGCATTTT
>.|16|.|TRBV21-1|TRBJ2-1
CASSKSVGVSYNEQFF
TGTGCCAGCAGCAAATCCGTCGGTGTATCCTACAATGAGCAGTTCTTC
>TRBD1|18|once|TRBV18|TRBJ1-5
CASSLLGQGAMGNQPQHF
TGTGCCAGCTCACTCCTTGGACAGGGGGCTATGGGCAATCAGCCCCAGCATTTT
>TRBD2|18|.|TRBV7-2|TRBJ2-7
CASSPWGGAGGSSYEQYF
TGTGCCAGCAGCCCCTGGGGGGGGGCGGGAGGGTCCTCCTACGAGCAGTACTTC
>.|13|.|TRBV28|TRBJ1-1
CASSWGDRTEAFF
TGTGCCAGCAGTTGGGGAGATCGCACTGAAGCTTTCTTT
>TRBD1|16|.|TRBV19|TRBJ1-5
CASRPRTGNSNQPQHF
TGTGCCAGTAGGCCAAGGACAGGAAATAGCAATCAGCCCCAGCATTTT
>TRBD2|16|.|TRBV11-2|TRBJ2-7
CASSLRASGRPYEQYF
TGTGCCAGCAGCTTAAGGGCGAGCGGGAGGCCCTACGAGCAGTACTTC
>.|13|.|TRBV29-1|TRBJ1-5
CSVGDRSNQPQHF
TGCAGCGTTGGAGACAGAAGCAATCAGCCCCAGCATTTT
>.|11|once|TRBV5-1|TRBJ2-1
CASSPPNEQFF
TGCGCCAGCAGCCCGCCGAATGAGCAGTTCTTC